These T cell receptor beta chains were read from a single sample in a study of identical twins. One entry per CDR3 protein, called by TCRdb with MiXCR from the 5' RACE reads. Among roughly 770,000 distinct CDR3 sequences listed, 15% to 20% were seen once. These data were also filed under a second study, of T cells expressing NK-cell markers.

Sequencing used PBMCs. The receptors were sampled from a woman aged 18-29 years in good health. Both conserved end residues are part of each CDR3. The D gene is left open where the match is weak. Not every row has a clone size; where given, it reads once, few, many or a size class.

cdr3_aa | cdr3_nt | j_call | d_call | clone_size | cdr3_length | v_call
CSARGDRDYEQYF | TGCAGTGCTAGAGGGGACAGGGACTACGAGCAGTACTTC | TRBJ2-7 | TRBD1 | many | 13 | TRBV20-1
CSARDGRGRSTGELFF | TGCAGTGCTAGAGATGGCCGGGGCCGTAGCACCGGGGAGCTGTTTTTT | TRBJ2-2 | - | - | 16 | TRBV20-1
CASSFDPGRSYEQYF | TGTGCCAGCAGCTTCGATCCAGGCCGCTCCTACGAGCAGTACTTC | TRBJ2-7 | - | - | 15 | TRBV5-5
CASNPTTYNEQFF | TGTGCCAGTAATCCGACTACCTACAATGAGCAGTTCTTC | TRBJ2-1 | - | - | 13 | TRBV19
CASSSLTGPGANVLTF | TGTGCCAGCAGCTCGCTGACAGGGCCTGGGGCCAACGTCCTGACTTTC | TRBJ2-6 | TRBD1 | - | 16 | TRBV7-9
CASSYTRGAGGDEQFF | TGTGCCAGCAGTTACACCAGGGGTGCGGGGGGGGATGAGCAGTTCTTC | TRBJ2-1 | TRBD2 | - | 16 | TRBV6-5
CASSLGISRGGPLLTDTQYF | TGTGCCAGCAGCTTAGGGATTTCGCGGGGGGGCCCTCTTTTGACAGATACGCAGTATTTT | TRBJ2-3 | TRBD2 | - | 20 | TRBV7-8
CASSYPPPRGLGYEQYF | TGTGCCAGCAGTTACCCCCCTCCCAGGGGATTGGGATACGAGCAGTACTTC | TRBJ2-7 | - | - | 17 | TRBV6-2/TRBV6-3
CSARDRPNEQFF | TGCAGTGCTAGAGATCGGCCCAATGAGCAGTTCTTC | TRBJ2-1 | - | - | 12 | TRBV20-1
CAISARGAGMNTEAFF | TGTGCCATCAGTGCGCGGGGGGCGGGTATGAACACTGAAGCTTTCTTT | TRBJ1-1 | - | few | 16 | TRBV10-3
CASGDRKGEGYTF | TGTGCCAGCGGCGATAGAAAAGGCGAGGGCTACACCTTC | TRBJ1-2 | - | - | 13 | TRBV12-3/TRBV12-4
CASRYSGTSGSYNEQFF | TGTGCCAGCAGGTACTCCGGGACTAGCGGATCCTACAATGAGCAGTTCTTC | TRBJ2-1 | TRBD2 | - | 17 | TRBV12-3/TRBV12-4
CASSQSPADTQYF | TGCGCCAGCAGCCAGAGCCCGGCGGATACGCAGTATTTT | TRBJ2-3 | - | many | 13 | TRBV4-3
CASSLNSGSRTDTQYF | TGTGCCAGCAGCTTAAATAGTGGATCCCGCACAGATACGCAGTATTTT | TRBJ2-3 | - | few | 16 | TRBV7-6
CASSGHRDSGTDTQYF | TGTGCCAGCAGTGGGCACCGGGACAGCGGCACAGATACGCAGTATTTT | TRBJ2-3 | TRBD1 | few | 16 | TRBV6-1
CASRPGSDYNSPLHF | TGTGCCAGTCGGCCAGGGTCAGATTATAATTCACCCCTCCACTTT | TRBJ1-6 | - | - | 15 | TRBV12-3/TRBV12-4
CASGLFRLAVSSYNEQFF | TGTGCTAGTGGTTTGTTCCGCCTAGCGGTGAGCTCCTACAATGAGCAGTTCTTC | TRBJ2-1 | TRBD2 | - | 18 | TRBV12-5
CASGTGLLTDTQYF | TGTGCCTCCGGGACAGGCCTACTCACAGATACGCAGTATTTT | TRBJ2-3 | TRBD1 | few | 14 | TRBV30
CSALTSFGYNEQFF | TGCAGTGCTCTAACTAGTTTTGGGTACAATGAGCAGTTCTTC | TRBJ2-1 | - | - | 14 | TRBV20-1
CASSPMGRGTPLHF | TGCGCCAGCAGCCCCATGGGCCGGGGGACACCCCTCCACTTT | TRBJ1-6 | - | - | 14 | TRBV5-1
CASSPGNYGYTF | TGTGCCAGCAGCCCGGGGAACTATGGCTACACCTTC | TRBJ1-2 | - | many | 12 | TRBV12-3/TRBV12-4
CASTKGGARYNEQFF | TGTGCCAGCACCAAGGGGGGGGCCCGCTACAATGAGCAGTTCTTC | TRBJ2-1 | - | few | 15 | TRBV12-3/TRBV12-4
CSASPRGASSYNEQFF | TGCAGTGCTTCCCCGCGGGGGGCGAGCTCCTACAATGAGCAGTTCTTC | TRBJ2-1 | TRBD2 | - | 16 | TRBV20-1
CASSTDGPNYGYTF | TGCGCCAGCAGCACGGACGGTCCTAACTATGGCTACACCTTC | TRBJ1-2 | - | few | 14 | TRBV5-1
CVSSQDVPQPLRDEQFF | TGCGTCAGCAGCCAAGATGTCCCTCAACCGTTGCGCGATGAGCAGTTCTTC | TRBJ2-1 | - | - | 17 | TRBV4-3
CASSQVPSGGTDTQYF | TGCGCCAGCAGCCAAGTACCTAGCGGGGGAACAGATACGCAGTATTTT | TRBJ2-3 | TRBD2 | - | 16 | TRBV4-1
CSARDRGLAGGRRETQYF | TGCAGTGCTAGAGATCGGGGACTAGCGGGGGGACGACGGGAGACCCAGTACTTC | TRBJ2-5 | TRBD2 | - | 18 | TRBV20-1
CASSASTGAEQYF | TGTGCCAGCAGCGCGTCGACAGGGGCCGAGCAGTACTTC | TRBJ2-7 | TRBD1 | few | 13 | TRBV11-2
CSVNLAGGPETQYF | TGCAGCGTAAACCTAGCGGGAGGGCCGGAGACCCAGTACTTC | TRBJ2-5 | TRBD2 | few | 14 | TRBV29-1
CASSPPDGGREQFF | TGTGCCAGCAGCCCTCCTGACGGGGGACGGGAGCAGTTCTTC | TRBJ2-1 | - | - | 14 | TRBV7-8
CSARTGRPQGDTEAFF | TGCAGTGCTAGAACGGGCAGACCCCAGGGGGACACTGAAGCTTTCTTT | TRBJ1-1 | TRBD1 | - | 16 | TRBV20-1
CASSEYGTGNSPLHF | TGTGCCAGCAGTGAATATGGGACAGGGAATTCACCCCTCCACTTT | TRBJ1-6 | TRBD1 | few | 15 | TRBV25-1
CASSLRVHRVFTEAFF | TGTGCCAGCAGCTTGAGGGTCCATCGAGTTTTCACTGAAGCTTTCTTT | TRBJ1-1 | - | - | 16 | TRBV5-6
CASSYRGPNQPQHF | TGTGCCAGCAGTTACCGGGGACCCAATCAGCCCCAGCATTTT | TRBJ1-5 | - | - | 14 | TRBV6-5
CASSLRPVNTGELFF | TGTGCCAGCAGCTTGCGCCCAGTGAACACCGGGGAGCTGTTTTTT | TRBJ2-2 | - | few | 15 | TRBV7-8
CASSYSLGNEAFF | TGTGCCAGCAGTTACTCCCTCGGCAATGAAGCTTTCTTT | TRBJ1-1 | - | few | 13 | TRBV6-5
CASSWAGPTSGRTDTQYF | TGTGCCAGCAGTTGGGCAGGGCCTACTAGCGGGAGGACAGATACGCAGTATTTT | TRBJ2-3 | TRBD2 | - | 18 | TRBV6-2/TRBV6-3
CASSQDGETQYF | TGTGCCAGCAGCCAAGATGGAGAGACCCAGTACTTC | TRBJ2-5 | - | many | 12 | TRBV14
CASSSFSERFF | TGCGCCAGCAGTTCTTTTAGCGAGAGGTTCTTC | TRBJ2-1 | - | - | 11 | TRBV10-2
CASVLSRQGWYEQYF | TGTGCTAGTGTCCTCTCTCGCCAGGGATGGTACGAGCAGTACTTC | TRBJ2-7 | - | - | 15 | TRBV12-5
CASSPYGQGSYEQYF | TGTGCCAGCAGTCCCTACGGACAGGGCTCCTACGAGCAGTACTTC | TRBJ2-7 | TRBD1 | few | 15 | TRBV28
CASSPRTGREETQYF | TGTGCCAGCAGTCCAAGGACAGGGCGAGAGGAGACCCAGTACTTC | TRBJ2-5 | TRBD1 | few | 15 | TRBV28